The 32 T cell receptor beta chains presented below share a single source sample, sequenced in a study of blood T cell repertoires in COVID-19. This table comes from immunoSEQ multiplex PCR, and its TCRdb copy is limited to in-frame clones, with some not included. The table shows some 700,000 clones, with approximately 90% occurring only once. Sequences were obtained from peripheral blood. Receptors were obtained from a woman younger than 35 with acute or convalescent COVID-19.

The chain couples TRBV3-1 (or the pseudogene TRBV3-2) to TRBJ1-1; 7 bases fit TRBD1. The length of the CDR3 is 14 residues. Looked up from germline, CDR1 is LGHDT and CDR2 is YNNKEL (reference sequence). Trimming removed 1 base from V and 5 bases from J; junction bases left unmatched: 4. Here the CDR3 reads CASSQVTGQTEAFF. CDR3 DNA sequence: TGTGCCAGCAGCCAAGTGACAGGGCAGACTGAAGCTTTCTTT.

This rearrangement joins TRBV6-2 or TRBV6-3 to TRBJ2-7, with TRBD1 matching over 7 bases. Trimming took 7 bases from V and 3 from J; bases not matched to a gene: 12. The germline V gene encodes CDR1 MNHEY and CDR2 SVGEGT. There are 15 residues in the CDR3. The CDR3 spells CASTPTGTDIYEQYF. In DNA, the CDR3 is TGTGCCAGCACCCCGACCGGGACAGATATCTACGAGCAGTACTTC.

The CDR3 region is CASSPDSQRTDTQYF. The DNA of the CDR3 is TGTGCCAGCAGCCCGGACAGTCAGCGCACAGATACGCAGTATTTT. The chain couples TRBV5-4 to TRBJ2-3, with D possibly being TRBD1 (6 bases). V was cut by 4 bases and J by 1 base, with 13 bases left in between. Germline V gene sequence: CDR1 SGHNT, CDR2 YYREEE (reference sequence). The CDR3 runs to 15 residues.

The CDR3 DNA reads as TGTGCCTGGAGCTTCGCCGGGGATCAGCCCCAGCATTTT. Its protein product is CAWSFAGDQPQHF. The genes are TRBV30 and TRBJ1-5; the D is unclear. V was shortened by 3 bases and J by 5 bases, with 11 bases between the two germline ends. CDR1 is GTSNPN and CDR2 is SVGIG in the germline V gene (reference sequence). The CDR3 has 13 residues. Based on the CDR3 plus reference TRBV30 and TRBJ1-5, the full variable domain is SQTIHQWPATLVQPVGSPLSLECTVEGTSNPNLYWYRQAAGRGLQLLFYSVGIGQISSEVPQNLSASRPQDRQFILSSKKLLLSDSGFYLCAWSFAGDQPQHFGDGTRLSIL.

The rearrangement links TRBV7-2 to TRBJ2-2, with 7 nucleotides matching TRBD2. The germline CDR1 and CDR2 sequences are SGHTA and FQGNSA. V was pared by 9 bases and J by 6 bases, with 10 bases of the junction left unmatched. This CDR3 comprises 14 residues. CDR3: CASRSQRGPGELFF. The CDR3 DNA follows: TGTGCCAGTAGGAGCCAGCGGGGCCCCGGGGAGCTGTTTTTT.

The J gene is TRBJ1-6, the V gene TRBV7-6; no definite D call. This CDR3 contains 18 residues. Trimming left V 5 bases short and J 10 bases short, with 27 bases between. The germline gives CDR1 SGHVS, CDR2 FNYEAQ. The CDR3 sequence is CASSPTGVSPLNGSPLHF. In nucleotides, the CDR3 is TGTGCCAGCAGCCCCACGGGTGTGTCACCCCTTAATGGATCACCCCTCCACTTT.

This chain connects TRBV7-6 to TRBJ2-5; 11 bases are a match to TRBD2. V was pared by 1 base and J by 5 bases, with 6 bases of the junction left unmatched. Germline assignment: CDR1 SGHVS and CDR2 FNYEAQ. This CDR3 has 16 amino acids. The CDR3 DNA is TGTGCCAGCAGCTTAGTTAGCGGGGGGGCTTGGGAGACCCAGTACTTC. Amino acid sequence: CASSLVSGGAWETQYF.

In DNA form, the CDR3 reads TGTGCCATCAGCGGGACAACGAACACTGAAGCTTTCTTT. Encoded protein: CAISGTTNTEAFF. V and J are TRBV10-3 and TRBJ1-1; the D gene is possibly TRBD1 (6 bases). This CDR3 contains 13 residues. V dropped 6 bases and J dropped 1 base, with 9 bases sitting between them. The germline V gene encodes CDR1 ENHRY and CDR2 SYGVKD.

This chain connects TRBV7-2 to TRBJ1-1; maybe TRBD1 (5 bases). With 5 bases removed from V and 1 base from J, the gap between germline ends came to 17 bases. Germline CDR1 and CDR2: SGHTA and FQGNSA. The CDR3 has 16 amino acids. CDR3 residues: CASSPGVGRANTEAFF. The DNA for the CDR3 is TGTGCCAGCAGCCCTGGCGTGGGCAGGGCGAACACTGAAGCTTTCTTT.

This chain uses TRBV30 with TRBJ2-7, with TRBD2 identical over 11 bases. The trim removed 3 bases at V and 6 bases at J, leaving 7 bases unmatched. The CDR3 covers 14 residues. Germline lookup yields CDR1 GTSNPN and CDR2 SVGIG (reference sequence). The DNA for the CDR3 is TGTGCCTGGAGATCGACTAGCGGGGAGCGCGAGCAGTACTTC. Its translation: CAWRSTSGEREQYF. The entire variable domain, with the rest obtained from reference TRBV30 and TRBJ2-7, is as follows: SQTIHQWPATLVQPVGSPLSLECTVEGTSNPNLYWYRQAAGRGLQLLFYSVGIGQISSEVPQNLSASRPQDRQFILSSKKLLLSDSGFYLCAWRSTSGEREQYFGPGTRLTVT.

The V call is TRBV7-9, the J call TRBJ1-1; D remains ambiguous. Deletions cut 3 bases from V and 5 bases from J, with 10 bases between. The CDR3 is made up of 13 amino acids. Germline V gives CDR1 SEHNR, CDR2 FQNEAQ (reference sequence). The CDR3 loop reads CASSLGRQTEAFF. Here the CDR3 DNA reads TGTGCCAGCAGCTTGGGCAGGCAGACTGAAGCTTTCTTT.

This sequence joins TRBV6-1 and TRBJ1-6; 8 positions agree with TRBD1. V shed 4 bases, J shed 7 bases, and the junction held 9 bases outside the gene matches. The CDR3 has 16 residues. Germline CDR1 MNHNS, CDR2 SASEGT. The CDR3 sequence: CASSGQGRNQNSPLHF. The CDR3 DNA is TGTGCCAGCAGTGGACAGGGGCGTAATCAGAATTCACCCCTCCACTTT.

The chain uses TRBV7-2 and TRBJ1-3; D is perhaps TRBD1 (6 bases). Per the germline V gene, CDR1 is SGHTA and CDR2 is FQGNSA. The CDR3 runs to 15 residues. Trimming shortened V by 5 bases and J by 0 bases, and 11 bases separated the two germline ends. The CDR3 loop is CASSEHRDSGNTIYF. The DNA of the CDR3 is TGTGCCAGCAGCGAGCACAGGGACTCTGGAAACACCATATATTTT.

The J gene is TRBJ1-1, the V gene TRBV5-1; 8 positions match TRBD1. CDR1 SGHRS and CDR2 YFSETQ come from the germline V gene. This CDR3 is 16 amino acids long. V was pared by 4 bases and J by 1 base, with 9 bases of the junction left unmatched. DNA for the CDR3: TGCGCCAGCAGCATGGACAGGGAGCTCCCGAACACTGAAGCTTTCTTT. As protein: CASSMDRELPNTEAFF.

The rearrangement joins TRBV9 to TRBJ2-7; D unresolved. Germline values: CDR1 SGDLS, CDR2 YYNGEE. V shed 4 bases and J shed 5 bases, with 10 bases lying between them. This CDR3 comprises 12 residues. The CDR3 spells CASSFGGDEQYF. The CDR3 DNA sequence: TGTGCCAGCAGCTTTGGCGGCGACGAGCAGTACTTC.

This chain links TRBV10-3 with TRBJ1-4; D uncertain. CDR1 is ENHRY, CDR2 SYGVKD, per germline. The CDR3 totals 17 residues. V lost 4 bases and J lost 0, with 15 bases in between. Here the CDR3 reads CAISASGSLTTNEKLFF. CDR3 nucleotides: TGTGCCATCAGTGCCTCGGGAAGCCTCACAACTAATGAAAAACTGTTTTTT.

The CDR3 sequence: CASSYSSGGQETQYF. CDR3 DNA: TGTGCCAGCAGCTATTCTAGCGGGGGCCAAGAGACCCAGTACTTC. V and J are TRBV9 and TRBJ2-5; 10 nucleotides align to TRBD2. CDR1 is SGDLS and CDR2 is YYNGEE in the germline V gene. The CDR3 sequence is 15 residues long. V gave up 4 bases and J gave up 1 base; unmatched junction bases: 4.

V usage is TRBV6-5 and J usage is TRBJ2-3; 15 nucleotides agree with TRBD2. Germline V gene data show CDR1 as MNHEY and CDR2 as SVGAGI. The length of the CDR3 is 15 residues. V was clipped by 8 bases and J by 2 bases; unmatched bases: 2. For the CDR3, the DNA is TGTGCCAGCGGACTAGCGGGGGGGTTCACAGATACGCAGTATTTT. This codes for CASGLAGGFTDTQYF.

This chain links TRBV6-2 or TRBV6-3 with TRBJ2-3; D is perhaps TRBD2 (6 bases). V lost 6 bases and J lost 5, with 18 bases in between. Germline CDR1 MNHEY, CDR2 SVGEGT. The CDR3 runs 15 residues. The CDR3 protein is CASSPGTDGGDTQYF. The CDR3 coding sequence is TGTGCCAGCAGCCCCGGGACTGACGGTGGAGATACGCAGTATTTT.

The chain joins TRBV4-1 to TRBJ1-2; the match to TRBD1 covers 7 bases. CDR1 is MGHRA, CDR2 YSYEKL, per germline. The length of the CDR3 is 15 residues. Unmatched junction bases numbered 9, after V lost 4 bases and J lost 4 bases. The CDR3 loop is CASSLGQVLSYGYTF. The CDR3 DNA sequence: TGCGCCAGCAGCCTCGGACAGGTTCTGAGCTATGGCTACACCTTC.

In regard to this clone: This sample includes further DNA sequences coding for the same CDR3. This chain uses TRBV6-2 or TRBV6-3 with TRBJ2-1; 7 bases align to TRBD1. This CDR3 spans 14 amino acids. Trimming cost V 2 bases and J 3 bases; bases outside gene matches: 1. Germline V CDR1 and CDR2: MNHEY, SVGEGT. As DNA, the CDR3 is TGTGCCAGCAGTTACGGGACAGACTACAATGAGCAGTTCTTC. Its protein product is CASSYGTDYNEQFF.

The chain employs TRBV5-1 and TRBJ1-1; D not resolved. This CDR3 has 14 amino acids. The germline V and J ends were trimmed by 0 bases and 4 bases, with 10 bases remaining between them. Germline V lookup: CDR1 SGHRS, CDR2 YFSETQ. CDR3 nucleotide sequence: TGCGCCAGCAGCTTGGGACCCTGGAGCACTGAAGCTTTCTTT. It is translated as CASSLGPWSTEAFF. The variable domain in full, completed from reference TRBV5-1 and TRBJ1-1, reads KAGVTQTPRYLIKTRGQQVTLSCSPISGHRSVSWYQQTPGQGLQFLFEYFSETQRNKGNFPGRFSGRQFSNSRSEMNVSTLELGDSALYLCASSLGPWSTEAFFGQGTRLTVV.

The rearrangement uses TRBV3-1 (or the pseudogene TRBV3-2) and TRBJ2-5; TRBD2 agrees at 7 bases. The trim removed 4 bases at V and 1 base at J, leaving 15 bases unmatched. The length of the CDR3 is 18 residues. CDR1 LGHDT and CDR2 YNNKEL come from the germline V gene (reference sequence). The CDR3 region is CASSPESSGTEIQETQYF. In DNA form, the CDR3 reads TGTGCCAGCAGCCCAGAATCAAGCGGGACCGAAATCCAAGAGACCCAGTACTTC.

The chain recombines TRBV7-9 with TRBJ1-1; D gene unclear. CDR1 is SEHNR, CDR2 FQNEAQ, per germline (reference sequence). This CDR3 contains 14 residues. Deletions cut 8 bases from V and 1 base from J, with 14 bases between. CDR3 nucleotides: TGTGCCAGCTCCGAGAGGGAGGAGAACACTGAAGCTTTCTTT. This sequence encodes CASSEREENTEAFF. Variable domain in full (rest from reference TRBV7-9 and TRBJ1-1): DTGVSQNPRHKITKRGQNVTFRCDPISEHNRLYWYRQTLGQGPEFLTYFQNEAQLEKSRLLSDRFSAERPKGSFSTLEIQRTEQGDSAMYLCASSEREENTEAFFGQGTRLTVV.

The table lists this clone with a few counts. The chain combines TRBV7-9 with TRBJ2-3; 11 bases map to TRBD2. J was trimmed by 2 bases and V by 5 bases; bases with no gene match: 12. Germline V CDR1 and CDR2: SEHNR, FQNEAQ (reference sequence). CDR3 size: 18 residues. In nucleotides, the CDR3 is TGTGCCAGCAGCCCACTCCAACTAGCGGGGGCCTACACAGATACGCAGTATTTT. Its translation is CASSPLQLAGAYTDTQYF.

The V call is TRBV2, the J call TRBJ2-1; 10 nucleotides agree with TRBD1. With 6 bases clipped from V and 5 bases from J, the junction kept 10 bases outside the gene matches. Germline lookup yields CDR1 SNHLY and CDR2 FYNNEI. This CDR3 has 16 amino acids. CDR3 sequence: CASSDRQGAGDNEQFF. DNA for the CDR3: TGTGCCAGCAGCGACCGACAGGGGGCGGGGGACAATGAGCAGTTCTTC.

This clone was found once. The same CDR3 arises from other DNA sequences in this sample as well. The rearrangement joins TRBV18 to TRBJ1-2; 10 bases are shared with TRBD1. V dropped 3 bases and J dropped 5; count of bases not matched to a gene: 0. Germline loops: CDR1 KGHSH, CDR2 LQKENI. This CDR3 contains 13 residues. The CDR3 region is CASSPGQGYGYTF. The CDR3, as DNA: TGTGCCAGCTCACCGGGACAGGGGTATGGCTACACCTTC.

The chain uses TRBV27 and TRBJ1-5, with D perhaps matching TRBD1 (6 bases). The V gene's germline CDR1 is MNHEY and CDR2 SMNVEV (reference sequence). The CDR3 extends over 13 amino acids. V shed 3 bases and J shed 7 bases, with 10 bases lying between them. The CDR3: CASSLWQGQPQHF. For the CDR3, the DNA is TGTGCCAGCAGTTTGTGGCAGGGGCAGCCCCAGCATTTT.

The CDR3, as DNA: TGTGCCAGCAGCCTGGGACCTGACAGCAGGAACACTGAAGCTTTCTTT. This sequence encodes CASSLGPDSRNTEAFF. The V gene is TRBV5-5, the J gene TRBJ1-1; a possible D gene is TRBD1 (5 bases). The CDR3 consists of 16 residues. CDR1 is SGHKS and CDR2 is YYEKEE in the germline V gene (reference sequence). V was clipped by 4 bases and J by 1 base, with 17 bases between them. Drawing the rest from reference TRBV5-5 and TRBJ1-1, the complete variable domain is DAGVTQSPTHLIKTRGQQVTLRCSPISGHKSVSWYQQVLGQGPQFIFQYYEKEERGRGNFPDRFSARQFPNYSSELNVNALLLGDSALYLCASSLGPDSRNTEAFFGQGTRLTVV.

The chain joins TRBV28 to TRBJ1-1, with 7 bases matching TRBD1. Trimming cost V 4 bases and J 10 bases; bases outside gene matches: 6. This CDR3 has 12 amino acids. Germline CDR1 MDHEN, CDR2 SYDVKM. Here the CDR3 reads CASSYNRGRAFF. The CDR3 DNA reads TGTGCCAGCAGTTACAACAGGGGAAGAGCTTTCTTT.

This clone was detected a few times. The V call is TRBV5-4, the J call TRBJ1-2, with a possible D match to TRBD1 (6 bases). Germline CDR1 is SGHNT and CDR2 is YYREEE (reference sequence). The germline V and J ends were trimmed by 1 base and 2 bases, with 12 bases remaining between them. The CDR3 loop spans 15 amino acids. The CDR3 loop reads CASSLRGAPNYGYTF. In DNA form, the CDR3 reads TGTGCCAGCAGCTTGCGGGGGGCTCCAAACTATGGCTACACCTTC.

CDR3 in DNA: TGTGCCTGGAGTGGAACGCAGGTCAATCAGCCCCAGCATTTT. Translated: CAWSGTQVNQPQHF. This chain joins TRBV30 and TRBJ1-5; D is unresolved. This CDR3 has 14 residues. V was shortened by 1 base and J by 3 bases, with 10 bases between the two germline ends. Germline CDR1 GTSNPN, CDR2 SVGIG (reference sequence).